Ten or more counts support the clone carrying this TCR beta chain. The antigen is unknown. These data belong to a study of CD8+CD57+ T cells in acquired aplastic anemia. Looking at the study overall: Sorted CD4+ plus CD8+ cells gave DNA averaging about 3 ug.

CDR3 and TCR beta VDJ profiling relied on a genomic DNA template. TCRdb redid the calling of the reads with MiXCR, one entry per CDR3 protein. The sample lists 150,000 to 180,000 distinct CDR3 sequences, about 52% seen once, with about an eighth in the top ten. Patients included in sequencing had previously demonstrated CD8+CD57+ cell expansion by flow cytometry. Each patient carried a diagnosis of severe acquired aplastic anemia. There was no therapy given to any patient before the blood sampling took place. Study results and caveats: The study found no significant CD8+ Simpson's diversity difference between patients and controls.

Germline-derived CDR1 and CDR2 are LGHNA and YSLEER. This CDR3 is 15 amino acids long. The ends lost 1 base at V and 5 bases at J; junction bases unmatched: 2. This TCR was sampled from a human donor with aplastic anemia. The V and J genes are TRBV4-3 and TRBJ1-6; 7 bases agree with TRBD1. The specimen sequenced was sorted CD4+, CD8+, or CD8+CD57+ T cells (not recorded which) from PBMCs. The CDR3 region is CASSQATGDNSPLHF. The CDR3 nucleotides are TGCGCCAGCAGCCAAGCTACAGGGGATAATTCACCCCTCCACTTT.